Described below is a single T cell receptor beta chain sequence and its context. This clone was detected once. Its cognate antigen has yet to be identified. Base qualities were left out, and no much larger clone turns up one base away. The data are from a study of OX40 agonist ivuxolimab in advanced cancers. Background for the entire study: Ivuxolimab was an agonistic, fully human IgG2 monoclonal antibody directed against OX40 (CD134), a costimulatory receptor. Patients were allowed to have had prior anti-PD-1, anti-PD-L1 or anti-CTLA-4 therapy, and 40% of the dose-escalation patients had been treated with checkpoint inhibitors. Partial responses occurred in three dose-escalation patients: two with cutaneous melanoma and one with hepatocellular carcinoma. Of the approximately 50 patients in dose escalation, 19 had hepatocellular carcinoma, about 15 had melanoma, 9 had renal cell carcinoma and 9 had head and neck cancer. The point of sequencing TCRbeta in the periphery was to test whether ivuxolimab changed TCR sequence diversity and drove clonal T-cell expansion. The paper describes the monotherapy dose-escalation part (N of about 50 patients) of the phase I trial of ivuxolimab. In the dose-escalation cohort, 82.7% of patients were male, and the mean age was around 60 years, with a range of 23 to 79. Intravenous ivuxolimab was administered to patients every 2 weeks at six dose levels: 0.01, 0.1, 0.3, 1.5, 3 and 10 mg/kg.

General study outcomes and caveats: After ivuxolimab, more expanded clones were found on average in CD8+ T cells than in CD4+ T cells. Antigen specificity was not determined for the clonally expanded peripheral T cells. At doses from 0.1 to 3.0 mg/kg, clonal expansion was seen in both CD4+ and CD8+ blood T cells between baseline and week 6. In the 0.1-3.0 mg/kg groups, partial responders had among the lowest normalized peripheral clonal expansion, particularly in CD8+ T cells. Low levels of normalized T-cell clonal expansion were also seen in some patients who did not respond.

The CDR3 goes from the cysteine to the phenylalanine over 11 residues. Only CDR3 DNA remains: 33 bases, in frame from the first base. CDR1 and CDR2 (SEHNR, FQNEAQ) derive from the germline V gene (reference sequence). V was cut back by 7 bases and J by 8 bases, leaving a gap of 9 bases between them. The trial excluded patients who had a history of autoimmune disease or were on systemic immunosuppression. In every dose cohort, peripheral blood was drawn for TCR sequencing at baseline, cycle 4 day 1, and cycle 7 day 1. Samples came from an open-label, multicenter, first-in-human phase I dose-escalation trial of ivuxolimab. Adults with locally advanced or metastatic melanoma, renal cell, hepatocellular, or head and neck squamous cell carcinoma were enrolled in the trial. Before TCR sequencing, CD4+ T cells and CD8+ T cells from peripheral blood were sorted into separate populations. Genomic DNA was isolated from the sorted cells so that the TCRbeta CDR3 region could be sequenced. The immunoSEQ Assay was used for sequencing of TCRbeta CDR3 regions. Not all clones reach the TCRdb copy of this immuneACCESS table, which keeps in-frame sequences only. Checked studies attribute under half of the gap to unresolved V genes and leave the rest unexplained. The sample yields about 14,000 clones; more than 75% were counted once. The ten largest clones take up approximately 18% of the sample.

Sample: CD4+ or CD8+ T cells sorted from blood, taken in a trial of the OX40 agonist ivuxolimab. This receptor was obtained from an adult with an advanced solid tumor such as melanoma, head and neck, liver or kidney cancer. Here the chain combines TRBV7-9 and TRBJ2-1, with no confidently assigned D gene. Read as DNA, the sequence is TGTGCCAGCACCCCCCACGATGAGCAGTTCTTC. Its translation reads: CASTPHDEQFF.